The text below deals with one T cell receptor (beta chain). The record originates from a study of blood T cell repertoires in COVID-19. Study background: Sources were T cells, B-cell-depleted T cells, or PBMCs; the material itself was cDNA or gDNA.

TCRdb's copy holds only in-frame clones and misses some; the assay was immunoSEQ multiplex PCR. The repertoire consists of a few hundred thousand clones, with approximately 88% occurring once and the leading ten covering 2% to 2.5%. The ends were cut back, 5 bases at V and 6 bases at J, with 12 bases in the middle. The CDR3 has 13 residues. Germline CDR1 SGDLS, CDR2 YYNGEE. Sequenced sample: PBMCs or T cells enriched from blood (not recorded which). The chain recombines TRBV9 with TRBJ2-1; D gene uncertain. The sequence was collected from a woman aged 40-49 years with acute COVID-19. The CDR3 loop reads CASRAPPGNEQFF. As DNA, the CDR3 is TGTGCCAGCAGGGCTCCTCCTGGCAATGAGCAGTTCTTC.